This T cell receptor beta chain was found in a study of T cells in Graves' hyperthyroidism and ophthalmopathy. Across 18 months, stable Graves' hyperthyroidism was marked by no progression to ophthalmopathy. Orbital computed tomography and thyroid ultrasound, together with serum TRAb and thyroxine and clinical symptoms, were used for diagnoses. It was RNA transcripts that yielded the amplified TCR beta CDR3 regions. HTBI primers were used for first-round RT-PCR of the TCR CDR3. Using its own MiXCR run on the multiplex PCR reads, TCRdb lists one record per CDR3 protein. Of under 350,000 distinct CDR3 sequences listed, around a sixth are singletons. CDR3 length: 17 amino acids. V gave up 2 bases and J gave up 0 bases; unmatched junction bases: 4. In germline, CDR1 is ENHRY, CDR2 SYGVKD. The study, taken as a whole, reports: Most clonotypes that expanded in the thyroid above 0.001 also showed up in blood.

In the case of this clonotype: Its antigen is not known.

The chain is built from TRBV10-3 and TRBJ2-2, with TRBD1 matching over 9 bases. This clonotype was obtained from a woman in her 50s with Graves' hyperthyroidism. Sequencing was performed on blood. The CDR3 sequence: CAISEPTGGANTGELFF. For the CDR3, the DNA is TGTGCCATCAGTGAGCCGACAGGGGGAGCGAACACCGGGGAGCTGTTTTTT.